Below, 25 T cell receptor beta chains from the same sample are listed, as sequenced in a study of T cells after yellow fever vaccination. TCRdb passed the 5' RACE reads through MiXCR, listing each CDR3 protein once. The sample holds nearly 350,000 distinct CDR3 sequences, approximately 8% seen once. This specimen consisted of PBMCs, obtained 35 to 50 days after the first yellow fever vaccination. The receptors shown here come from a man aged 18 to 29 who received the YFV17D yellow fever vaccine.

This clonotype was detected only a few times. This chain connects TRBV7-3 to TRBJ2-1, with TRBD1 matching 7 bases. V was pared by 3 bases and J by 7 bases, with 3 bases of the junction left unmatched. The CDR3 runs to 13 residues. In germline, CDR1 is SGHTA, CDR2 FQGTGA. CDR3 residues: CASSFDRENEQFF. CDR3 nucleotide sequence: TGTGCCAGCAGCTTCGACAGGGAGAATGAGCAGTTCTTC.

This clonotype was picked up many times. The chain has TRBV5-1 and TRBJ2-5; 7 bases match TRBD1. The CDR3 runs 13 residues. Germline lookup yields CDR1 SGHRS and CDR2 YFSETQ. The J segment lost 1 base and the V segment lost 7 bases, leaving 4 bases of the junction unmatched. CDR3 in amino acids: CASQTGPQETQYF. The CDR3 nucleotides read TGCGCCAGCCAGACAGGGCCCCAAGAGACCCAGTACTTC.

This clonotype was observed a few times. The gene calls are TRBV18 and TRBJ2-7; no firm D call. Germline values: CDR1 KGHSH, CDR2 LQKENI. This CDR3 has 13 amino acids. Trimming shortened V by 3 bases and J by 2 bases, and 8 bases separated the two germline ends. CDR3: CASSPARPYEQYV. The CDR3, as DNA: TGTGCCAGCTCACCTGCGCGCCCCTACGAGCAGTACGTC.

This clonotype has just a few counts. The chain carries TRBV5-1 and TRBJ1-1; D uncertain. V was shortened by 2 bases and J by 2 bases, with 7 bases between the two germline ends. Germline CDR1 SGHRS, CDR2 YFSETQ. The CDR3 covers 13 residues. The CDR3 bases are TGCGCCAGCAGCTTTAATGTAAACACTGAAGCTTTCTTT. As protein: CASSFNVNTEAFF.

This chain joins TRBV4-3 and TRBJ2-6; D is perhaps TRBD2 (5 bases). Germline CDR1 is LGHNA and CDR2 is YSLEER. V lost 1 base and J 1 base, leaving 14 bases between the germline ends. CDR3 length: 18 residues. The CDR3 nucleotides are TGCGCCAGCAGCCAAGTGGGCGGGTTTCCATCTGGGGCCAACGTCCTGACTTTC. The encoded protein is CASSQVGGFPSGANVLTF.

This chain joins TRBV5-1 and TRBJ2-6; no definite D call. Trimming removed 2 bases from V and 0 bases from J, with 15 bases in between. CDR3 length: 18 amino acids. Looked up from germline, CDR1 is SGHRS and CDR2 is YFSETQ. CDR3 DNA sequence: TGCGCCAGCAGCTTTTCGGGCAGTCTTCGCTCTGGGGCCAACGTCCTGACTTTC. It translates to CASSFSGSLRSGANVLTF.

This clonotype was counted between two and nine times. The V call is TRBV20-1, the J call TRBJ2-5, with D perhaps being TRBD1 or TRBD2 (5 bases each). Germline V gene data show CDR1 as DFQATT and CDR2 as SNEGSKA (reference sequence). Trimming removed 5 bases at V and 3 bases at J, with 16 bases between. This CDR3 spans 14 amino acids. This CDR3 reads CSASTGTEKETQYF. CDR3 sequence (DNA): TGCAGTGCTTCGACCGGGACGGAAAAAGAGACCCAGTACTTC.

This chain connects TRBV6-1 to TRBJ1-3; possibly TRBD1 for D (6 bases). The CDR3 is 16 amino acids. V was shortened by 5 bases and J by 2 bases, with 16 bases between the two germline ends. Germline V gives CDR1 MNHNS, CDR2 SASEGT. CDR3 protein: CASSITGLRAGNTIYF. DNA of the CDR3: TGTGCCAGCAGTATAACAGGGTTACGAGCTGGAAACACCATATATTTT.

This chain links TRBV28 with TRBJ1-4; tentatively, D is TRBD1 (5 bases). There are 17 residues in the CDR3. The V gene lost 2 bases and the J gene lost 0 bases, with 13 bases spanning the gap. Germline V lookup: CDR1 MDHEN, CDR2 SYDVKM. For the CDR3, the DNA is TGTGCCAGCAGTTTACCCTTCTGGGACGCAACTAATGAAAAACTGTTTTTT. Translated: CASSLPFWDATNEKLFF.

This clonotype was detected only a few times. The chain couples TRBV6-6 to TRBJ1-1, with D possibly being TRBD1 (6 bases). Germline CDR1 MNHNY, CDR2 SVGAGI (reference sequence). The CDR3 is 13 residues long. V lost 2 bases, J lost 10 bases, and 14 bases lay in between. CDR3 bases: TGTGCCAGCAGTTACGCGCTACAGGGAGCAGCTTTCTTT. This sequence encodes CASSYALQGAAFF.

Worth noting for this clonotype: Germline and junction disagree at one end, which may indicate a read error. DNA of the CDR3: TGTGCCATCAGCCCCGGAGGGGCTGAAGCTTTCTTT. Translating it yields CAISPGGAEAFF. The chain uses TRBV4-2 and TRBJ1-1, with D maybe TRBD1 (5 bases). Germline loops: CDR1 LGHNA, CDR2 YNFKEQ. CDR3 length: 12 amino acids.

This clonotype showed up just a few times. V is TRBV6-2 or TRBV6-3 and J is TRBJ2-7; 7 positions match TRBD2. The CDR3 is made up of 15 amino acids. V lost 2 bases to trimming and J lost 3 bases; unmatched junction nucleotides: 7. Germline-derived CDR1 and CDR2 are MNHEY and SVGEGT. This chain's CDR3 is CASSYDGRGNYEQYF. CDR3 DNA sequence: TGTGCCAGCAGTTACGACGGGCGGGGGAACTACGAGCAGTACTTC.

This chain connects TRBV12-3 or TRBV12-4 to TRBJ1-4; tentatively, D is TRBD1 (6 bases). The ends were cut back, 5 bases at V and 0 bases at J, with 7 bases in the middle. CDR3 size: 14 residues. The DNA for the CDR3 is TGTGCCAGCAGTCGGACAGCAACTAATGAAAAACTGTTTTTT. Its translation: CASSRTATNEKLFF.

This clonotype was counted only a few times. The V gene is TRBV9, the J gene TRBJ1-3, with D hard to call. Trimming took 1 base from V and 5 from J, leaving 10 bases between them. CDR3 length: 14 amino acids. Germline V CDR1 and CDR2: SGDLS, YYNGEE. This CDR3 reads CASSVSGLRNTIYF. The DNA of the CDR3 is TGTGCCAGCAGCGTAAGCGGCTTAAGAAACACCATATATTTT.

This clonotype was seen many times. This chain connects TRBV9 to TRBJ2-2; D unclear. CDR3 length: 14 residues. CDR1 is SGDLS and CDR2 is YYNGEE in the germline V gene. The V and J ends lost 0 bases and 4 bases respectively, with 7 bases between them. The CDR3 nucleotides are TGTGCCAGCAGCGTAGTGGCCGTCACCGGGGAGCTGTTTTTT. It yields the protein CASSVVAVTGELFF.

This clonotype was observed a few times. The gene calls are TRBV4-2 and TRBJ2-3, with D possibly called TRBD1 or TRBD2 (5 bases each). Germline values: CDR1 LGHNA, CDR2 YNFKEQ. This CDR3 region has 13 residues. V was cut by 0 bases and J by 5 bases, with 6 bases left in between. Here the CDR3 reads CASSQEGEDTQYF. Written as DNA, the CDR3 is TGTGCCAGCAGCCAAGAGGGGGAAGATACGCAGTATTTT.

This clonotype appeared a few times. The CDR3 DNA sequence: TGTGCCAGCGGGTCCTTCGGGAATGAGCAGTTCTTC. Its translation: CASGSFGNEQFF. This chain joins TRBV7-2 and TRBJ2-1; D is unresolved. CDR1 and CDR2 from the germline V gene are SGHTA and FQGNSA. CDR3 length: 12 amino acids. Trimming stripped 8 bases from V and 7 bases from J, with 12 bases between.

This clonotype showed up just a few times. The CDR3 here is CSARPSGGGNEQFF. CDR3 DNA: TGCAGTGCTAGACCGAGCGGGGGGGGTAATGAGCAGTTCTTC. The chain couples TRBV20-1 to TRBJ2-1; TRBD2 matches 10 bases. Germline V lookup: CDR1 DFQATT, CDR2 SNEGSKA (reference sequence). The CDR3 has 14 residues. The junction had 5 bases not matched to a gene; V was cut back by 2 bases and J by 7 bases.

This clonotype has just a few counts. The chain combines TRBV5-4 with TRBJ1-3, with D maybe TRBD1 (5 bases). CDR1 is SGHNT and CDR2 is YYREEE in the germline V gene (reference sequence). The CDR3 length is 15 residues. The V end lost 3 bases, the J end lost 0 bases, and 10 bases lay between the germline ends. The CDR3 loop reads CASSWGSGSGNTIYF. The CDR3 DNA sequence: TGTGCCAGCAGCTGGGGCAGCGGCTCTGGAAACACCATATATTTT.

This clonotype has just a few counts. This chain uses TRBV7-2 with TRBJ1-2, with D possibly being TRBD1 (6 bases). The CDR3 spans 16 residues. V gave up 0 bases and J gave up 7 bases, with 18 bases separating them. CDR1 and CDR2 from the germline V gene are SGHTA and FQGNSA. The CDR3 DNA reads as TGTGCCAGCAGCTTAGCGTTCTCCCCAGGGGCGGCTGGCTACACCTTC. This sequence encodes CASSLAFSPGAAGYTF.

This clonotype was observed a few times. The V and J genes are TRBV6-5 and TRBJ2-3, with TRBD2 matching over 10 bases. This CDR3 region has 17 residues. V shed 2 bases and J 1 base; nucleotides not matched to a gene: 6. CDR1 is MNHEY and CDR2 is SVGAGI in the germline V gene. The CDR3 region has the DNA TGTGCCAGCAGTTACCGCACCGGGACTAGCGGCACAGATACGCAGTATTTT. Its translation is CASSYRTGTSGTDTQYF.

In its sample, this clonotype was seen many times. This chain joins TRBV29-1 and TRBJ1-1, with no clear D. The germline V and J ends were trimmed by 6 bases and 0 bases, with 8 bases remaining between them. Germline assignment: CDR1 SQVTM and CDR2 ANQGSEA. CDR3 length: 12 amino acids. The CDR3 sequence is CSVPTVNTEAFF. Here the CDR3 DNA reads TGCAGCGTCCCTACAGTGAACACTGAAGCTTTCTTT.

DNA of the CDR3: TGTGCCATCAGTGACGGGCGGAACCTTGAAGCTTTCTTT. This encodes CAISDGRNLEAFF. The chain uses TRBV10-3 and TRBJ1-1; D remains unclear. Looked up from germline, CDR1 is ENHRY and CDR2 is SYGVKD. This CDR3 is built from 13 residues. The V end lost 3 bases, the J end lost 7 bases, and 12 bases lay between the germline ends.

The CDR3 sequence is CASSLSQPYGYTF. The CDR3 DNA reads as TGCGCCAGCAGCTTGTCACAGCCGTATGGCTACACCTTC. The genes are TRBV5-1 and TRBJ1-2; unclear D gene. There are 13 residues in the CDR3. V lost 1 base and J lost 5, with 9 bases in between. Germline assignment: CDR1 SGHRS and CDR2 YFSETQ.

The rearrangement links TRBV18 to TRBJ2-7; 8 bases match TRBD1. Looked up from germline, CDR1 is KGHSH and CDR2 is LQKENI. This CDR3 spans 13 amino acids. J gave up 5 bases and V 3 bases, and 3 bases lay outside the gene matches. The CDR3 region has the DNA TGTGCCAGCTCACCCGGGACAGGCGACGAGCAGTACTTC. This sequence encodes CASSPGTGDEQYF.